Each of the 30 T cell receptor beta chains below was sequenced from the same sample in a study of blood T cell repertoires in COVID-19. TCRdb keeps only in-frame clones here, not all; method: immunoSEQ multiplex PCR. The repertoire consists of around 330,000 clones, with approximately 89% occurring once and the leading ten covering roughly 1.7%. The sample was peripheral blood. These receptor sequences come from a woman aged 25 to 39 with COVID-19, enrolled during active disease.

The chain recombines TRBV7-9 with TRBJ1-3; D gene unclear. Germline V gene sequence: CDR1 SEHNR, CDR2 FQNEAQ (reference sequence). Deletions cut 4 bases from V and 4 bases from J, with 11 bases between. This CDR3 spans 14 amino acids. CDR3 sequence: CASSSRASGNTIYF. Here the CDR3 DNA reads TGTGCCAGCAGCTCCCGAGCCTCAGGAAACACCATATATTTT.

This clone was recorded only once. The rearrangement uses TRBV4-1 and TRBJ2-3; unclear D gene. Trimming pared 3 bases from V and 0 bases from J, leaving 7 bases between. Germline V gene sequence: CDR1 MGHRA, CDR2 YSYEKL. The CDR3 contains 14 residues. The CDR3 reads CASSQAISTDTQYF. The CDR3 DNA follows: TGCGCCAGCAGCCAGGCCATCAGCACAGATACGCAGTATTTT.

J is TRBJ2-5 and V is TRBV11-2; 9 bases align to TRBD2. Looked up from germline, CDR1 is SGHAT and CDR2 is FQNNGV. J was trimmed by 7 bases and V by 5 bases; bases with no gene match: 8. The CDR3 has 14 residues. The CDR3 here is CASSNAGGPGTQYF. DNA of the CDR3: TGTGCCAGCAGCAACGCGGGGGGGCCGGGGACCCAGTACTTC.

Ten or more counts support this clone. This chain joins TRBV7-6 and TRBJ1-1; 10 bases align to TRBD1. CDR1 and CDR2 from the germline V gene are SGHVS and FNYEAQ. The V gene end was trimmed by 2 bases and the J gene end by 3 bases; junction bases not matched to a gene: 18. This CDR3 region has 20 residues. For the CDR3, the DNA is TGTGCCAGCAGCTTAAGCGGGACAGGGGATCTTAGCGCCGGTGACACTGAAGCTTTCTTT. This sequence encodes CASSLSGTGDLSAGDTEAFF.

The chain recombines TRBV5-1 with TRBJ1-1, with 8 bases matching TRBD1. V was clipped by 4 bases and J by 2 bases; unmatched bases: 7. CDR3 size: 15 residues. The germline V gene encodes CDR1 SGHRS and CDR2 YFSETQ. CDR3 protein: CASSPKQGDNTEAFF. The CDR3 nucleotides are TGCGCCAGCAGCCCTAAACAGGGGGATAACACTGAAGCTTTCTTT.

The chain recombines TRBV7-3 with TRBJ2-2; a weak D match, TRBD2 (6 bases). The CDR3 consists of 14 residues. CDR1 is SGHTA, CDR2 FQGTGA, per germline. Trimming removed 2 bases at V and 6 bases at J, with 10 bases between. CDR3 DNA sequence: TGTGCCAGCAGCTTATTGTCGGGGGCCGGGGAGCTGTTTTTT. This sequence encodes CASSLLSGAGELFF.

The chain uses TRBV6-6 and TRBJ2-1, with a possible D match to TRBD2 (6 bases). The CDR3 consists of 18 residues. The V and J ends lost 5 bases and 5 bases respectively, with 25 bases between them. The germline gives CDR1 MNHNY, CDR2 SVGAGI (reference sequence). The CDR3 bases are TGTGCCAGCAGTCCCCTTAGATTTGAGGGACTTGATGACAATGAGCAGTTCTTC. It yields the protein CASSPLRFEGLDDNEQFF.

The rearrangement joins TRBV10-1 to TRBJ1-3, with D tentatively TRBD1 (6 bases). The germline V gene encodes CDR1 WNHNN and CDR2 SYGVQD (reference sequence). This CDR3 spans 15 amino acids. The germline V and J ends were trimmed by 3 bases and 3 bases, with 12 bases remaining between them. The CDR3 here is CASSEGQGIGNTIYF. CDR3 coding DNA: TGCGCCAGCAGTGAAGGGCAGGGGATTGGAAACACCATATATTTT.

V gene TRBV19 combines with J gene TRBJ2-2; D is perhaps TRBD1 (5 bases). The germline V and J ends were trimmed by 3 bases and 3 bases, with 11 bases remaining between them. CDR1 is LNHDA, CDR2 SQIVND, per germline (reference sequence). The CDR3 is made up of 15 amino acids. The CDR3 nucleotides are TGTGCCAGTAGTATGTCGAACAGGCACACCGGGGAGCTGTTTTTT. Its translation is CASSMSNRHTGELFF.

This rearrangement joins TRBV9 to TRBJ2-5; a possible D gene is TRBD2 (6 bases). This CDR3 contains 16 residues. Germline CDR1 is SGDLS and CDR2 is YYNGEE. Trimming took 0 bases from V and 2 from J, leaving 14 bases between them. CDR3 sequence reads: CASSVAGLTWQETQYF. The CDR3 DNA reads TGTGCCAGCAGCGTAGCGGGACTTACTTGGCAAGAGACCCAGTACTTC.

Concerning this clone itself: The sample contains more than one DNA sequence encoding this CDR3. CDR3 sequence: CASSETGSTDTQYF. In DNA form, the CDR3 reads TGTGCCAGCAGCGAGACGGGGAGCACAGATACGCAGTATTTT. The gene calls are TRBV9 and TRBJ2-3; TRBD2 is a possible D gene (5 bases). Germline V CDR1 and CDR2: SGDLS, YYNGEE. This CDR3 has 14 residues. The V gene lost 3 bases and the J gene lost 0 bases, with 8 bases spanning the gap.

The genes are TRBV7-9 and TRBJ1-2; D is undetermined. Trimming took off 6 bases at V and 7 bases at J, with 6 bases between the two ends. CDR3 length equals 10 residues. CDR1 is SEHNR and CDR2 is FQNEAQ in the germline V gene (reference sequence). The CDR3 DNA is TGTGCCAGCAGGGGCAGTGGCTACACCTTC. Encoded protein: CASRGSGYTF.

The rearrangement joins TRBV6-5 to TRBJ1-6; 9 nucleotides align to TRBD1. The CDR3 sequence is 14 residues long. The V gene end was trimmed by 6 bases and the J gene end by 9 bases; junction bases not matched to a gene: 6. CDR1 is MNHEY, CDR2 SVGAGI, per germline. As DNA, the CDR3 is TGTGCCAGCAGAGCGGACAGGGGATTTTCACCCCTCCACTTT. It codes for CASRADRGFSPLHF.

The chain has TRBV19 and TRBJ1-6, with TRBD1 as a possible D gene (5 bases). Deletions cut 6 bases from V and 5 bases from J, with 11 bases between. Germline V CDR1 and CDR2: LNHDA, SQIVND (reference sequence). This CDR3 has 14 residues. CDR3 DNA sequence: TGTGCCAGTAGGAAGACAGATGATAATTCACCCCTCCACTTT. Translating gives CASRKTDDNSPLHF.

The V call is TRBV5-1, the J call TRBJ2-3; 8 positions agree with TRBD1. V dropped 1 base and J dropped 3; count of bases not matched to a gene: 13. CDR3 size: 18 residues. Germline CDR1 and CDR2: SGHRS and YFSETQ. The CDR3 spells CASSLYPSSGTGTDTQYF. The CDR3 nucleotides are TGCGCCAGCAGCTTGTACCCCAGCTCCGGGACAGGAACAGATACGCAGTATTTT.

V gene TRBV15 combines with J gene TRBJ2-5; 8 bases match TRBD2. Germline V CDR1 and CDR2: LNHNV, YYDKDF (reference sequence). With 5 bases clipped from V and 0 bases from J, the junction kept 14 bases outside the gene matches. CDR3 length equals 18 residues. This chain's CDR3 is CATSGPRRGVLYQETQYF. The CDR3 DNA is TGTGCCACCAGCGGCCCCCGGCGGGGGGTCCTGTACCAAGAGACCCAGTACTTC.

V gene TRBV6-2 or TRBV6-3 combines with J gene TRBJ2-7; the D is unclear. This CDR3 spans 12 amino acids. Looked up from germline, CDR1 is MNHEY and CDR2 is SVGEGT. V lost 6 bases to trimming and J lost 4 bases, with 10 bases between them. The CDR3 DNA is TGTGCCAGCAGCGAGCTGACTTACGAGCAGTACTTC. Translation: CASSELTYEQYF.

V and J are TRBV5-6 and TRBJ2-1, with TRBD2 as a possible D gene (6 bases). This CDR3 contains 12 residues. Trimming left V 4 bases short and J 14 bases short, with 16 bases between. Germline V gives CDR1 SGHDT, CDR2 YYEEEE. The CDR3 DNA sequence: TGTGCCAGCAGCCCCTGGGGGGATAAAAAGTTCTTC. Its protein product is CASSPWGDKKFF.

The chain combines TRBV11-2 with TRBJ2-1; no clear D gene. In germline, CDR1 is SGHAT, CDR2 FQNNGV. The CDR3 length is 13 residues. V lost 3 bases, J lost 7 bases, and 10 bases lay in between. The CDR3 is CASSFNSPNEQFF. The CDR3 DNA reads TGTGCCAGCAGCTTCAACAGCCCGAATGAGCAGTTCTTC.

V gene TRBV11-3 combines with J gene TRBJ2-7; the D is unclear. The CDR3 runs 13 residues. V was cut by 1 base and J by 3 bases, with 7 bases left in between. From germline, CDR1 is SGHNT and CDR2 YENEEA. CDR3 amino acids: CASSLGEDYEQYF. The DNA for the CDR3 is TGTGCCAGCAGCTTAGGAGAGGACTACGAGCAGTACTTC.

The chain has TRBV13 and TRBJ1-4, with TRBD1 identical over 12 bases. V lost 5 bases and J lost 7; bases outside the gene matches: 5. The CDR3 is 15 amino acids. Germline assignment: CDR1 PRHDT and CDR2 FYEKMQ (reference sequence). The CDR3, as DNA: TGTGCCAGCAGCACAGGGACAGGGGGCCGTGAAAAACTGTTTTTT. Its protein is CASSTGTGGREKLFF.

This chain connects TRBV4-2 to TRBJ2-2; perhaps TRBD1 as D (6 bases). Trimming cost V 1 base and J 2 bases, with 8 bases left between them. The CDR3 is made up of 15 amino acids. Per germline, CDR1 LGHNA and CDR2 YNFKEQ. The CDR3 region has the DNA TGTGCCAGCAGCCAAGGAGGGGGAAACACCGGGGAGCTGTTTTTT. Its protein is CASSQGGGNTGELFF.

This clone has just one count. This sequence joins TRBV6-5 and TRBJ2-7, with 10 bases identical to TRBD1. This CDR3 has 15 residues. Germline V CDR1 and CDR2: MNHEY, SVGAGI. The V segment lost 6 bases and the J segment 1 base; nucleotides outside the gene matches: 6. Written as DNA, the CDR3 is TGTGCCAGCAGAGCCGGGACAGGGGATTCCTACGAGCAGTACTTC. It translates to CASRAGTGDSYEQYF.

The gene calls are TRBV6-1 and TRBJ2-5, with 9 bases aligning to TRBD1. The V gene's germline CDR1 is MNHNS and CDR2 SASEGT. The CDR3 runs 15 residues. With 0 bases clipped from V and 5 bases from J, the junction kept 4 bases outside the gene matches. The CDR3 DNA reads as TGTGCCAGCAGTGAAGCTCGGACAGGGGCCGAGACCCAGTACTTC. As protein: CASSEARTGAETQYF.

V gene TRBV3-1 (or the pseudogene TRBV3-2) combines with J gene TRBJ1-2; no clear D gene. The V gene's germline CDR1 is LGHDT and CDR2 YNNKEL (reference sequence). V was pared by 2 bases and J by 7 bases, with 14 bases between. The CDR3 sequence is 14 residues long. The CDR3 protein is CASSQSSRAGGYTF. The CDR3 DNA follows: TGTGCCAGCAGCCAAAGCTCGAGGGCGGGTGGCTACACCTTC.

The rearrangement joins TRBV11-2 to TRBJ2-7; D possibly corresponds to TRBD2 (6 bases). The V gene's germline CDR1 is SGHAT and CDR2 FQNNGV. The CDR3 length is 13 residues. V was clipped by 7 bases and J by 3 bases, with 13 bases between them. CDR3 residues: CASILRGYYEQYV. Written as DNA, the CDR3 is TGTGCCAGCATTCTTCGGGGGTACTACGAGCAGTACGTC.

The genes are TRBV2 and TRBJ2-5, with D perhaps matching TRBD1 (5 bases). Between the trimmed V and J ends, which lost 4 bases and 3 bases, there was a span of 12 bases. The CDR3 covers 14 residues. Germline V CDR1 and CDR2: SNHLY, FYNNEI. CDR3 in amino acids: CASSVEQAEETQYF. The DNA of the CDR3 is TGTGCCAGCAGTGTCGAACAGGCGGAAGAGACCCAGTACTTC.

This rearrangement joins TRBV27 to TRBJ2-5, with a weak D call TRBD2 (6 bases). The V end lost 2 bases, the J end lost 11 bases, and 18 bases lay between the germline ends. Looked up from germline, CDR1 is MNHEY and CDR2 is SMNVEV (reference sequence). CDR3 length equals 14 residues. The DNA for the CDR3 is TGTGCCAGCAGTTTACGCATAAGGACGGGGGATCAGTACTTC. Amino acid sequence: CASSLRIRTGDQYF.

The chain carries TRBV19 and TRBJ1-5, with a possible D match to TRBD1 (5 bases). Germline assignment: CDR1 LNHDA and CDR2 SQIVND (reference sequence). Trimming removed 3 bases at V and 4 bases at J, with 13 bases between. The CDR3 has 15 amino acids. The CDR3 loop reads CASSMVGGTNQPQHF. The CDR3 region has the DNA TGTGCCAGTAGTATGGTGGGGGGAACAAATCAGCCCCAGCATTTT.

The rearrangement links TRBV7-6 to TRBJ2-1, with TRBD2 matching over 11 bases. This CDR3 spans 16 amino acids. J gave up 5 bases and V 5 bases, and 8 bases lay outside the gene matches. Germline V gene sequence: CDR1 SGHVS, CDR2 FNYEAQ. The chain's CDR3 is CASSTRLAGQHNEQFF. In DNA, the CDR3 is TGTGCCAGCAGCACCCGACTAGCGGGGCAGCACAATGAGCAGTTCTTC. Full variable domain (rest looked up from reference TRBV7-6 and TRBJ2-1): GAGVSQSPRYKVTKRGQDVALRCDPISGHVSLYWYRQALGQGPEFLTYFNYEAQQDKSGLPNDRFSAERPEGSISTLTIQRTEQRDSAMYRCASSTRLAGQHNEQFFGPGTRLTVL.